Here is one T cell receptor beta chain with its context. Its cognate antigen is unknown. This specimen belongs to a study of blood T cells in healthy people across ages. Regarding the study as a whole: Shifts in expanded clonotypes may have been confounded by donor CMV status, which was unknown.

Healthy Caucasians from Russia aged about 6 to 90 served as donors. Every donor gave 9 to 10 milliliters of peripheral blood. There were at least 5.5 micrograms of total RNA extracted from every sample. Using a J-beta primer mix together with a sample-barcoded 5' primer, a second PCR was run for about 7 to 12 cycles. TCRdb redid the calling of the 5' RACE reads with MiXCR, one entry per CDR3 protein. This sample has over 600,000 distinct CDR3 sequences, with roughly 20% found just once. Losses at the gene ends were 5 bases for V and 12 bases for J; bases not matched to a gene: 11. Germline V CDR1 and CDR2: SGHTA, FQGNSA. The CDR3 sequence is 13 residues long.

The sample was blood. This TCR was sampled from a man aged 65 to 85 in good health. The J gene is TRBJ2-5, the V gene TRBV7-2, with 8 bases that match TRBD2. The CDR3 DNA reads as TGTGCCAGCAGCCTAGGGGCGGGGGGCAAGGAGTACTTC. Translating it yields CASSLGAGGKEYF.